This T cell receptor beta chain was captured by sequencing in a study of blood T cells in healthy people across ages. Trimming pared 1 base from V and 9 bases from J, leaving 10 bases between. The CDR3 extends over 14 amino acids. In germline, CDR1 is SEHNR, CDR2 FQNEAQ (reference sequence). Next came a second PCR, run for roughly 6 to 11 cycles, which used a sample-barcoded 5' primer along with a J-beta primer mix. TCRdb analysed the 5' RACE reads with MiXCR anew, one entry per CDR3 protein. The data show more than 550,000 distinct CDR3 sequences, approximately 21% seen once. The sequence was collected from a man aged 65 to 85 in good health. The sample taken for sequencing was blood. This chain uses TRBV7-9 with TRBJ1-6; D is uncertain. CDR3: CASSLVQKGSPLHF. The CDR3 DNA is TGTGCCAGCAGCTTAGTTCAGAAAGGTTCACCCCTCCACTTT.